What follows are 12 T cell receptor beta chains derived from one specimen sequenced in a study of control samples from healthy donors and cancer patients (TCRdb year 2020). Receptors were amplified or captured by the immunoSEQ multiplex PCR assay. Sourced from immuneACCESS, this table was stored by TCRdb with only in-frame sequences that have V and J called. A share of the clones is absent; for the studies checked, an unresolved V gene accounts for under half, and the remainder has no known explanation. This sample lists 100,000 to 150,000 clones; 87% were detected once. 1.5% to 2% of the sample belongs to the ten largest clones. The sequenced material came from blood. Receptors were obtained from a man between 18 and 35 years old in good health.

The rearrangement joins TRBV30 to TRBJ1-1, with unresolved D. There are 11 residues in the CDR3. From germline, CDR1 is GTSNPN and CDR2 SVGIG (reference sequence). Trimming took off 4 bases at V and 2 bases at J, with 5 bases between the two ends. The CDR3 DNA reads TGTGCCTGGAAGGGAAACACTGAAGCTTTCTTT. Its protein product is CAWKGNTEAFF.

The chain is built from TRBV12-3 or TRBV12-4 and TRBJ1-1; perhaps TRBD1 as D (6 bases). V was shortened by 7 bases and J by 1 base, with 7 bases between the two germline ends. The length of the CDR3 is 12 residues. Here the CDR3 DNA reads TGTGCCAGCACCAGGGGGAACACTGAAGCTTTCTTT. Its translation: CASTRGNTEAFF.

The gene calls are TRBV11-2 and TRBJ2-3; possibly TRBD1 or TRBD2 for D (5 bases each). This CDR3 comprises 12 residues. V shed 7 bases and J shed 3 bases, with 8 bases lying between them. Germline-derived CDR1 and CDR2 are SGHAT and FQNNGV. The CDR3 nucleotides read TGTGCCAGCACTTGGGGGACAGATACGCAGTATTTT. It specifies CASTWGTDTQYF.

The chain uses TRBV9 and TRBJ2-2; D remains ambiguous. Trimming pared 0 bases from V and 7 bases from J, leaving 7 bases between. Germline-derived CDR1 and CDR2 are SGDLS and YYNGEE. This CDR3 has 13 residues. This CDR3 is CASSVEPGGELFF. Written as DNA, the CDR3 is TGTGCCAGCAGCGTAGAACCCGGCGGGGAGCTGTTTTTT.

The rearrangement links TRBV18 to TRBJ1-1; tentative D call: TRBD1 (6 bases). The CDR3 length is 16 residues. Trimming pared 2 bases from V and 4 bases from J, leaving 17 bases between. Germline CDR1 KGHSH, CDR2 LQKENI. The CDR3 DNA reads as TGTGCCAGCTCACCATCATTACAGGGTAGGGGCACTGAAGCTTTCTTT. It translates to CASSPSLQGRGTEAFF. Complete variable domain (other parts from reference TRBV18 and TRBJ1-1): NAGVMQNPRHLVRRRGQEARLRCSPMKGHSHVYWYRQLPEEGLKFMVYLQKENIIDESGMPKERFSAEFPKEGPSILRIQQVVRGDSAAYFCASSPSLQGRGTEAFFGQGTRLTVV.

The chain joins TRBV6-1 to TRBJ1-5, with a tentative D call TRBD1 (5 bases). Germline CDR1 is MNHNS and CDR2 is SASEGT. The CDR3 loop spans 15 amino acids. The V end lost 6 bases, the J end lost 1 base, and 13 bases lay between the germline ends. CDR3 coding DNA: TGTGCCAGCAGCACGCAGGGCGCGAGCAATCAGCCCCAGCATTTT. This gives the protein CASSTQGASNQPQHF.

The J gene is TRBJ1-1, the V gene TRBV20-1, with a tentative D call TRBD1 (5 bases). The CDR3 length is 15 residues. Trimming removed 3 bases at V and 0 bases at J, with 14 bases between. Germline lookup yields CDR1 DFQATT and CDR2 SNEGSKA (reference sequence). CDR3 region: CSASRGFIMNTEAFF. The CDR3, as DNA: TGCAGTGCTAGTAGGGGATTTATAATGAACACTGAAGCTTTCTTT.

The gene calls are TRBV7-8 and TRBJ2-1, with TRBD1 matching over 9 bases. With V trimmed by 2 bases and J by 8 bases, 13 bases remained unmatched. The CDR3 covers 17 residues. CDR1 is SGHVS and CDR2 is FQNEAQ in the germline V gene. CDR3 sequence reads: CASSLRTGTGLYDEQFF. CDR3 bases: TGTGCCAGCAGCTTAAGAACCGGGACAGGGTTGTACGATGAGCAGTTCTTC.

The J gene is TRBJ2-1, the V gene TRBV9, with 10 bases aligning to TRBD2. Germline lookup yields CDR1 SGDLS and CDR2 YYNGEE. This CDR3 region has 15 residues. V trimming: 3 bases; J trimming: 4 bases; junction bases outside the gene matches: 4. Here the CDR3 reads CASSAGTSVYNEQFF. CDR3 sequence (DNA): TGTGCCAGCAGCGCCGGGACTAGCGTGTACAATGAGCAGTTCTTC.

The genes are TRBV19 and TRBJ2-7, with D possibly being TRBD1 (6 bases). The germline V and J ends were trimmed by 6 bases and 4 bases, with 16 bases remaining between them. The germline CDR1 and CDR2 sequences are LNHDA and SQIVND (reference sequence). The CDR3 is 14 amino acids. The CDR3, as DNA: TGTGCCAGTAGCCCCGGGACATGGGAGTACGAGCAGTACTTC. Amino acids: CASSPGTWEYEQYF.

The chain recombines TRBV30 with TRBJ2-6, with TRBD1 matching 8 bases. The length of the CDR3 is 15 residues. V shed 7 bases, J shed 4 bases, and the junction held 9 bases outside the gene matches. Germline-derived CDR1 and CDR2 are GTSNPN and SVGIG (reference sequence). The CDR3 reads CAFQGASVGANVLTF. Here the CDR3 DNA reads TGTGCCTTCCAGGGGGCGTCTGTAGGGGCCAACGTCCTGACTTTC.

The rearrangement uses TRBV9 and TRBJ2-1; 9 bases map to TRBD2. This CDR3 is built from 16 residues. Germline-derived CDR1 and CDR2 are SGDLS and YYNGEE. V shed 2 bases, J shed 2 bases, and the junction held 5 bases outside the gene matches. For the CDR3, the DNA is TGTGCCAGCAGCGTGCTCTGGACTAGCGCCTACAATGAGCAGTTCTTC. Translation: CASSVLWTSAYNEQFF.